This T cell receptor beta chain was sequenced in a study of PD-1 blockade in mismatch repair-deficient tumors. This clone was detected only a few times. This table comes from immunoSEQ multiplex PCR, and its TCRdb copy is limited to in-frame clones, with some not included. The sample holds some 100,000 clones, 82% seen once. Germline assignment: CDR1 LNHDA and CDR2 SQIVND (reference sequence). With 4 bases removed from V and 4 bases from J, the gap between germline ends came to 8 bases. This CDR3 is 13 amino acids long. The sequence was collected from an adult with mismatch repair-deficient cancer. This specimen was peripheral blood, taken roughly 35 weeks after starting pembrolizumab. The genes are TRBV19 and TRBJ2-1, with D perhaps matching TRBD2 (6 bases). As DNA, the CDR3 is TGTGCCAGTAGTACGGGAGTTTACAATGAGCAGTTCTTC. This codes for CASSTGVYNEQFF.